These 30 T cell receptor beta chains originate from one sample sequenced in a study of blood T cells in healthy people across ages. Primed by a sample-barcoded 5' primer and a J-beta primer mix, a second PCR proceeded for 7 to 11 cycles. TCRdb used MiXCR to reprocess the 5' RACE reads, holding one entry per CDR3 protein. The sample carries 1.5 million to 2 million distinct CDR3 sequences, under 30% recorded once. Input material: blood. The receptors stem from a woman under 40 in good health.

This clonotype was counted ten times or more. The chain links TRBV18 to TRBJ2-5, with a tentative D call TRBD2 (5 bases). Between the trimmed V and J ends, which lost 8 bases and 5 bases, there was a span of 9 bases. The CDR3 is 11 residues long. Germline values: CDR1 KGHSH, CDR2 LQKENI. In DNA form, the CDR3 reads TGTGCCAGCAGTCCGGGGGAGACCCAGTACTTC. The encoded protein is CASSPGETQYF.

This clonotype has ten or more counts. This CDR3 reads CSVEEGPADTQYF. The CDR3 nucleotides are TGCAGCGTTGAAGAGGGTCCCGCAGATACGCAGTATTTT. The chain links TRBV29-1 to TRBJ2-3; D call uncertain. The CDR3 totals 13 residues. Trimming left V 0 bases short and J 4 bases short, with 8 bases between. Per the germline V gene, CDR1 is SQVTM and CDR2 is ANQGSEA.

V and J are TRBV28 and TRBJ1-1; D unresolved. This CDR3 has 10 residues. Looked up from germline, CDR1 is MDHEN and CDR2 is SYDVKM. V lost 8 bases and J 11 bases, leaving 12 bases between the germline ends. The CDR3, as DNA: TGTGCCAGCGGGATTGACGGGGCTTTCTTT. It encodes CASGIDGAFF.

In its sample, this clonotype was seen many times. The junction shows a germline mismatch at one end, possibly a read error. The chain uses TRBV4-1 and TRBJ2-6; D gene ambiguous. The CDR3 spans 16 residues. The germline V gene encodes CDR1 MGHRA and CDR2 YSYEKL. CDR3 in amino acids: CASTQGWSSGANVLTF. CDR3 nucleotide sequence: TGCGCCAGCACCCAAGGATGGAGCTCTGGGGCCAACGTCCTGACTTTC.

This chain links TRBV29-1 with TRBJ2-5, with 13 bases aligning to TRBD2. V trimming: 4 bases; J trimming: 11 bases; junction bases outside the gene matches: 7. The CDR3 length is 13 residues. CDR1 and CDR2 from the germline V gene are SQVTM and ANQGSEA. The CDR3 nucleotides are TGCAGCGTTGGGGGGACTAGCGGGGATGAGCAGTACTTC. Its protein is CSVGGTSGDEQYF. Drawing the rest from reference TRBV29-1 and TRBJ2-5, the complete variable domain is SAVISQKPSRDICQRGTSLTIQCQVDSQVTMMFWYRQQPGQSLTLIATANQGSEATYESGFVIDKFPISRPNLTFSTLTVSNMSPEDSSIYLCSVGGTSGDEQYFGPGTRLLVL.

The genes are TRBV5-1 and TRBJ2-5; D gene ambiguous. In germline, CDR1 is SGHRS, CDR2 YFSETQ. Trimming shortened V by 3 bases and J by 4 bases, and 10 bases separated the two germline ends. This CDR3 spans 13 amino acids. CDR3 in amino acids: CASSSPILETQYF. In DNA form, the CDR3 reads TGCGCCAGCAGCTCCCCGATTCTAGAGACCCAGTACTTC.

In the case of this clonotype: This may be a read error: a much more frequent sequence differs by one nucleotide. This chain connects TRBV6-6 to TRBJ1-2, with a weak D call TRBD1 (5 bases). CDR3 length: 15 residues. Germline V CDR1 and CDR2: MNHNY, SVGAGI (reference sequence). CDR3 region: CTSTPGQPNTYGYTF. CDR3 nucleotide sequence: TGTACCAGCACCCCGGGGCAGCCGAATACCTATGGCTACACCTTC.

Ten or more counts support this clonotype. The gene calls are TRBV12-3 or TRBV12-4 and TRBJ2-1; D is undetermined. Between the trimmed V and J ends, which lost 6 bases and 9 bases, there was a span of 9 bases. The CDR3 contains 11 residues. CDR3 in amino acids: CASSPLGEQFF. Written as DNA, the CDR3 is TGTGCCAGCAGCCCTTTGGGTGAGCAGTTCTTC.

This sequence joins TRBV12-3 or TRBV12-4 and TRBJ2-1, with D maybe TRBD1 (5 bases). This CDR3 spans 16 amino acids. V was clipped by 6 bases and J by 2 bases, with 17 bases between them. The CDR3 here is CASRAIDRRAYNEQFF. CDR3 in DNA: TGTGCCAGCAGGGCAATAGACAGACGGGCCTACAATGAGCAGTTCTTC.

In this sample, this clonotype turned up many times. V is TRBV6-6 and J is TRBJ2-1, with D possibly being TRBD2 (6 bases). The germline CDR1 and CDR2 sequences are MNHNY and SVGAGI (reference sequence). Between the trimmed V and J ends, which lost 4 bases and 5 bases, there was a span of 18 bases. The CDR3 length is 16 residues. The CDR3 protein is CASSWTAGRINNEQFF. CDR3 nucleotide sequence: TGTGCCAGCAGTTGGACGGCGGGGAGAATTAACAATGAGCAGTTCTTC.

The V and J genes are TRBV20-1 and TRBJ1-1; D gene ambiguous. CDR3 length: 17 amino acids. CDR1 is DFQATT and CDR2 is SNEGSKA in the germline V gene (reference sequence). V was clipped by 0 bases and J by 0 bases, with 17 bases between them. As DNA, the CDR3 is TGCAGTGCTAGAGATCAACGCGCGGCCAGCATGAACACTGAAGCTTTCTTT. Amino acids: CSARDQRAASMNTEAFF.

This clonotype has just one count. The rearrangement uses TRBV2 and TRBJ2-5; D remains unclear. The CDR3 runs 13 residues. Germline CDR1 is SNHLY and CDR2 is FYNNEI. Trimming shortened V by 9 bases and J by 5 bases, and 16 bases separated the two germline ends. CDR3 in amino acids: CARSRIRTETQYF. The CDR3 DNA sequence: TGTGCCAGGTCGCGCATACGAACGGAGACCCAGTACTTC.

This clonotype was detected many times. The CDR3 coding sequence is TGTGCCAGCAGCCCAGCCCCGGGACAGGGTAACTATGGCTACACCTTC. It is translated as CASSPAPGQGNYGYTF. J is TRBJ1-2 and V is TRBV9, with 9 bases fitting TRBD1. CDR1 is SGDLS and CDR2 is YYNGEE in the germline V gene. The J segment lost 1 base and the V segment lost 4 bases, leaving 8 bases of the junction unmatched. The CDR3 extends over 16 amino acids.

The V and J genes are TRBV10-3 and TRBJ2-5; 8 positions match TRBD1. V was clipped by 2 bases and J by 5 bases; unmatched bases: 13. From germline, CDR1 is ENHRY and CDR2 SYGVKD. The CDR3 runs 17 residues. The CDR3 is CAISEGAPGGAEETQYF. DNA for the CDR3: TGTGCCATCAGTGAGGGGGCCCCAGGGGGCGCGGAGGAGACCCAGTACTTC.

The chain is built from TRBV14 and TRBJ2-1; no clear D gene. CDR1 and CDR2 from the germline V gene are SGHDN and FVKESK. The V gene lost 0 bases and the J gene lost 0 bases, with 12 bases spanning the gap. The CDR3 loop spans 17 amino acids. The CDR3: CASSQDSRSFSYNEQFF. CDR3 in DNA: TGTGCCAGCAGCCAAGATAGCAGGTCCTTCTCCTACAATGAGCAGTTCTTC.

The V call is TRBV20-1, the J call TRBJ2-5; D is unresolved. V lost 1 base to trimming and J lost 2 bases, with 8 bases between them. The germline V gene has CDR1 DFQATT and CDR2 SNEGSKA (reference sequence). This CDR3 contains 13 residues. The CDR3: CSARVAVQETQYF. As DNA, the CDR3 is TGCAGTGCTAGAGTTGCTGTACAAGAGACCCAGTACTTC.

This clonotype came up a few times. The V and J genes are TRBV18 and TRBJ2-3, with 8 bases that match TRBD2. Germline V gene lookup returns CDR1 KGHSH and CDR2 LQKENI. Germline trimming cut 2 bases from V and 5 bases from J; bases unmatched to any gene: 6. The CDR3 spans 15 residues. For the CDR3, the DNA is TGTGCCAGCTCACCAGCCAACGGGGGGGGAGATACGCAGTATTTT. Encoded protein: CASSPANGGGDTQYF.

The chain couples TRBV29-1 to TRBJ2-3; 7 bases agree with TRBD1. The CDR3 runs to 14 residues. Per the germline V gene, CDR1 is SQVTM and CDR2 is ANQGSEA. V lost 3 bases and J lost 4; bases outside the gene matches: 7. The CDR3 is CSVEVRQGADTQYF. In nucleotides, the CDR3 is TGCAGCGTTGAGGTGAGGCAGGGGGCAGATACGCAGTATTTT.

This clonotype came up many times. In DNA form, the CDR3 reads TGCGCCAGCACAGGGTTGGAACAGGGGATTTTCGATGAGCAGTTCTTC. The encoded protein is CASTGLEQGIFDEQFF. V gene TRBV5-1 combines with J gene TRBJ2-1; TRBD1 matches 7 bases. This CDR3 contains 16 residues. With 6 bases clipped from V and 8 bases from J, the junction kept 17 bases outside the gene matches. Germline V lookup: CDR1 SGHRS, CDR2 YFSETQ. Supplemented by reference TRBV5-1 and TRBJ2-1, the full variable domain reads KAGVTQTPRYLIKTRGQQVTLSCSPISGHRSVSWYQQTPGQGLQFLFEYFSETQRNKGNFPGRFSGRQFSNSRSEMNVSTLELGDSALYLCASTGLEQGIFDEQFFGPGTRLTVL.

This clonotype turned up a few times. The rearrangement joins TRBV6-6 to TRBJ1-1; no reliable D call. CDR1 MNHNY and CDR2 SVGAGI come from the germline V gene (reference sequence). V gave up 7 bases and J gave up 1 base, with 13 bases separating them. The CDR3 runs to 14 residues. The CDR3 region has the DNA TGTGCCAGCACCACAATAAACAGGAACACTGAAGCTTTCTTT. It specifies CASTTINRNTEAFF.

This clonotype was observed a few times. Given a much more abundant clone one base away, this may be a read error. This CDR3 is CASSLGTSGRYNEQYF. Here the CDR3 DNA reads TGCGCCAGCAGCTTGGGGACTAGCGGGAGGTACAATGAGCAGTACTTC. This rearrangement joins TRBV5-1 to TRBJ2-1; 14 bases fit TRBD2. The DNA end is more similar to TRBJ2-7, so the J call may be wrong. The CDR3 spans 16 residues. Germline V lookup: CDR1 SGHRS, CDR2 YFSETQ.

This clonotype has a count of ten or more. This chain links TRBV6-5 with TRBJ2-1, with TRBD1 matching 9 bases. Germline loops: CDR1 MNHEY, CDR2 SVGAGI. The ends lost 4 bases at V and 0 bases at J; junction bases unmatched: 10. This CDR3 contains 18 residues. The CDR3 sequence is CASSFDRGYAGSYNEQFF. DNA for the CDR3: TGTGCCAGCAGTTTCGACAGGGGGTATGCTGGCTCCTACAATGAGCAGTTCTTC.

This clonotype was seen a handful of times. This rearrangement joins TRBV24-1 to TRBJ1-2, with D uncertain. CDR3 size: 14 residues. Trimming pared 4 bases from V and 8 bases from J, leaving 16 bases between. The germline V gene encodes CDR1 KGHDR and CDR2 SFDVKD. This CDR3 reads CATSDPGSRWGYTF. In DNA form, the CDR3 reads TGTGCCACCAGTGACCCCGGGAGCCGGTGGGGCTACACCTTC.

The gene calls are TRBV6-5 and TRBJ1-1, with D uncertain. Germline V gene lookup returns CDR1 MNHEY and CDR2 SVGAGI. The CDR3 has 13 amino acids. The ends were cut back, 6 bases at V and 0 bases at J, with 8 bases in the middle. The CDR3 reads CASRAVMNTEAFF. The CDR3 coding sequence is TGTGCCAGCAGGGCGGTCATGAACACTGAAGCTTTCTTT.

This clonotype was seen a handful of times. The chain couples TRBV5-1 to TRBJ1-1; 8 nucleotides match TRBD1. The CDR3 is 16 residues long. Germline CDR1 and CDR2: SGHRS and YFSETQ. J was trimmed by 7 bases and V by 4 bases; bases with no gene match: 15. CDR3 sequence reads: CASSPISTGGGIEAFF. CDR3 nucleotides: TGCGCCAGCAGCCCGATATCCACAGGGGGAGGGATTGAAGCTTTCTTT.

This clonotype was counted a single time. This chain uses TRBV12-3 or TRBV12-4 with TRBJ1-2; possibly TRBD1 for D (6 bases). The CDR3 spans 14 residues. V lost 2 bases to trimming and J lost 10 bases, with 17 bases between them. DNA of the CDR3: TGTGCCAGCAGTTTAACCAGGGGAGGTGACGACTACACCTTC. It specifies CASSLTRGGDDYTF.

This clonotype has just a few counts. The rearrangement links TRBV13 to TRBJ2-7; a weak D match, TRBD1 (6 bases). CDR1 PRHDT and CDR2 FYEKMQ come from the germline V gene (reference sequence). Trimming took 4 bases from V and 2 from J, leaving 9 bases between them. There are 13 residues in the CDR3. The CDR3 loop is CASSWNRAYEQYF. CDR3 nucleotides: TGTGCCAGCAGCTGGAACAGGGCCTACGAGCAGTACTTC. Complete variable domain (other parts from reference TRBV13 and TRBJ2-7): AAGVIQSPRHLIKEKRETATLKCYPIPRHDTVYWYQQGPGQDPQFLISFYEKMQSDKGSIPDRFSAQQFSDYHSELNMSSLELGDSALYFCASSWNRAYEQYFGPGTRLTVT.

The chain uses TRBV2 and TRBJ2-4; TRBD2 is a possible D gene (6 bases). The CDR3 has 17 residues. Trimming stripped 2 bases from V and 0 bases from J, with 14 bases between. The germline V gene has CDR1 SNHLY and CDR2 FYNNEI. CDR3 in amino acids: CASSESAGILAKNIQYF. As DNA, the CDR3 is TGTGCCAGCAGTGAAAGCGCGGGAATATTAGCCAAAAACATTCAGTACTTC.

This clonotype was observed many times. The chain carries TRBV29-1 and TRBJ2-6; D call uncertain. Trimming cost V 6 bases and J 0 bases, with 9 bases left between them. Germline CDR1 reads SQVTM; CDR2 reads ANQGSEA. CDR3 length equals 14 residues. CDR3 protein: CSVAGASGANVLTF. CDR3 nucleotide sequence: TGCAGCGTGGCCGGAGCCTCTGGGGCCAACGTCCTGACTTTC.

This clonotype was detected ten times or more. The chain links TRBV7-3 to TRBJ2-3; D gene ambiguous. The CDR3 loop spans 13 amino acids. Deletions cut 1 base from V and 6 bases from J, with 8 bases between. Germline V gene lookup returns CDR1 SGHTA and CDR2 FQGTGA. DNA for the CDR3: TGTGCCAGCAGCTTAAACCCCCTGGATACGCAGTATTTT. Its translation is CASSLNPLDTQYF.